This T cell receptor (beta chain) was sequenced for a study of tumor-infiltrating lymphocytes in primary liver carcinoma. As to this clonotype: Its cognate antigen is unknown.

Study conclusions and caveats: It was in tumors, not blood, that the top-250-clone fraction was significantly higher (p = 0.039).

The CDR3 totals 16 residues. The ends were cut back, 6 bases at V and 2 bases at J, with 20 bases in the middle. The germline V gene encodes CDR1 SGHRS and CDR2 YFSETQ. Alongside blood RNA obtained from unsorted whole blood, germline DNA was also extracted. Researchers generated TCR beta cDNA from 500 ng of total RNA, relying on a constant-region primer. Investigators got TCR beta libraries out of three nested multiplex PCR rounds, done with slightly modified ARM-PCR. Each of the first two PCR rounds ran roughly 9 cycles with TRBV1-TRBV30 forward and C-beta reverse primers. TCRdb reprocessed the multiplex PCR reads via MiXCR and lists one record per CDR3 protein. The sample contains some 320,000 distinct CDR3 sequences, about 62% of which appear only once.

The chain links TRBV5-1 to TRBJ2-5; the D is unclear. The source material was peripheral blood. This receptor was taken from a man aged 35 to 55 with primary liver carcinoma and hepatitis B virus infection. The CDR3 DNA is TGCGCCAGCATCTGGAGCCTCAGGTCCGTTCAAGAGACCCAGTACTTC. Protein: CASIWSLRSVQETQYF.